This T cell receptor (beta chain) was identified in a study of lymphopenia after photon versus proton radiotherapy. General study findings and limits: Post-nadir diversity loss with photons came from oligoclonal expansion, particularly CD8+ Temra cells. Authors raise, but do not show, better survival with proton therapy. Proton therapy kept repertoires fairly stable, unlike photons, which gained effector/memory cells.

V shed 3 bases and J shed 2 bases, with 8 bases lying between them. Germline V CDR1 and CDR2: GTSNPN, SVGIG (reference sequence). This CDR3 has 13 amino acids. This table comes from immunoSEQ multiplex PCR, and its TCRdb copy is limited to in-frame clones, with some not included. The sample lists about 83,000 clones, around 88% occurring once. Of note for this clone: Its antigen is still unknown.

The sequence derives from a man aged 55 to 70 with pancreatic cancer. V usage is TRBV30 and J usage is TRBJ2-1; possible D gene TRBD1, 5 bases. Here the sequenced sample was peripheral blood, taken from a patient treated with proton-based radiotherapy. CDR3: CAWSPDTYNEQFF. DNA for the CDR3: TGTGCCTGGAGCCCGGACACCTACAATGAGCAGTTCTTC.